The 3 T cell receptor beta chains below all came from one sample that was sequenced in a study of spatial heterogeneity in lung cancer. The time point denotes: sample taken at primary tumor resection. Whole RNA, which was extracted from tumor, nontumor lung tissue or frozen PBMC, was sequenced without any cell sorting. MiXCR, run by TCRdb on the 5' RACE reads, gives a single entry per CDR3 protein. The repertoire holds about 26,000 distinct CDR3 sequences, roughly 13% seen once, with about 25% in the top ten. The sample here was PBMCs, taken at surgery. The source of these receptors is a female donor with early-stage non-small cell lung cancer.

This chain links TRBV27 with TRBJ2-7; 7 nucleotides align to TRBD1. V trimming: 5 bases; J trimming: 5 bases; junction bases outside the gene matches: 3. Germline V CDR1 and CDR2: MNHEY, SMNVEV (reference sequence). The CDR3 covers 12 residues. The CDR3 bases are TGTGCCAGCAGTGAAAGGGGGCACGAGCAGTACTTC. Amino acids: CASSERGHEQYF.

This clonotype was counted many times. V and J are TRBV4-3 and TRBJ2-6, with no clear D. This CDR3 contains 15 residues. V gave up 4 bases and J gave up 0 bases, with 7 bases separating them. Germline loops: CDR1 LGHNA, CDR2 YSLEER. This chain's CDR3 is CASSPRTSGANVLTF. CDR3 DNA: TGCGCCAGCAGCCCCCGGACCTCTGGGGCCAACGTCCTGACTTTC.

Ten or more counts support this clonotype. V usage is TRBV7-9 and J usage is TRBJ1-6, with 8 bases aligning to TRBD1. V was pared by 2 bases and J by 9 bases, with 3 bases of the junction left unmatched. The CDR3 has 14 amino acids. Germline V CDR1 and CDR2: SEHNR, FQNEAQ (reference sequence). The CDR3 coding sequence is TGTGCCAGCAGCTTATACGACAGGGGTTCACCCCTCCACTTT. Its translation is CASSLYDRGSPLHF.